Many counts were recorded for the clone carrying this T cell receptor beta chain. This record belongs to a study of read filtering for tumor transcriptome and immune sequencing. From around 440 ng of RNA, a library with molecular barcoded alpha/delta and beta/gamma adaptors was made. TCRdb used MiXCR to reprocess the reads, holding one entry per CDR3 protein. The sample has about 41,000 distinct CDR3 sequences; over 10% are singletons. The CDR3 spans 14 residues. Germline lookup yields CDR1 DFQATT and CDR2 SNEGSKA (reference sequence). Trimming at V came to 5 bases and at J to 3 bases, leaving 5 bases not matched to a gene.

The source of this sequence is a donor at least 40 years old with multiple myeloma. This chain connects TRBV20-1 to TRBJ1-5; TRBD1 agrees at 9 bases. Input material: a population of CD138-negative cells sorted from bone marrow. The CDR3 nucleotides read TGCAGTGCTCGGGACAGGGCGAACAATCAGCCCCAGCATTTT. Translated: CSARDRANNQPQHF.